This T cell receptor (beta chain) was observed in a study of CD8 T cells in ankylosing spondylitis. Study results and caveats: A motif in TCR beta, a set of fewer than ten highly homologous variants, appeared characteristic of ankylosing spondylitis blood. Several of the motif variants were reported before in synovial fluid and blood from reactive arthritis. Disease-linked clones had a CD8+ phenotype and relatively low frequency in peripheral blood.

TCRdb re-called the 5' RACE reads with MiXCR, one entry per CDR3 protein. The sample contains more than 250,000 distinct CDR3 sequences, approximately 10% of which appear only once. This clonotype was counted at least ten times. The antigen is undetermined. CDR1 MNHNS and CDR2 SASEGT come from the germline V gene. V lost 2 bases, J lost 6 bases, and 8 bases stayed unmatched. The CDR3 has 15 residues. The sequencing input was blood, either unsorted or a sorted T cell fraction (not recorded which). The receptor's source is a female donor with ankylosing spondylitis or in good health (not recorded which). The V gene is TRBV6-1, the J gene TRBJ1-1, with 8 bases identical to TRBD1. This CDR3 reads CASSETGGQFAEAFF. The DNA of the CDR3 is TGTGCCAGCAGTGAAACAGGGGGTCAATTTGCTGAAGCTTTCTTT.